This passage covers 6 T cell receptor beta chains from one sample sequenced in a study of OX40 agonist ivuxolimab in advanced cancers. The library relied on the immunoSEQ multiplex PCR assay. TCRdb provides this immuneACCESS table in a form limited to in-frame rearrangements. Some clones are lacking; in checked studies, under half of them reflect an unresolved V gene, and why the rest are absent is not known. The sample yields 30,000 to 40,000 clones; about 89% were counted once. The ten top clones hold 35% to 45% of the sample. The starting material was CD4+ or CD8+ T cells sorted from blood, obtained in a trial of the OX40 agonist ivuxolimab. The receptor source for this set is an adult with an advanced solid tumor such as melanoma, head and neck, liver or kidney cancer.

V gene TRBV7-7 combines with J gene TRBJ2-7; D perhaps matches TRBD1 (5 bases). V gave up 4 bases and J gave up 3 bases, with 10 bases separating them. Germline CDR1 is SSHAT and CDR2 is FNYEAQ (reference sequence). CDR3 size: 13 residues. CDR3 sequence (DNA): TGTGCCAGCAGCTATGATGACAGCTACGAGCAGTACTTC. As protein: CASSYDDSYEQYF.

The chain employs TRBV11-3 and TRBJ2-3; 9 bases match TRBD2. The CDR3 runs to 15 residues. The J segment lost 1 base and the V segment lost 1 base, leaving 0 bases of the junction unmatched. Germline V gene lookup returns CDR1 SGHNT and CDR2 YENEEA. In DNA, the CDR3 is TGTGCCAGCAGCTTAGTAGCGGGGGGCACAGATACGCAGTATTTT. Its translation: CASSLVAGGTDTQYF.

As concerns this clone: Other DNA sequences in the same sample also yield this CDR3. The chain combines TRBV6-5 with TRBJ1-5; 7 bases match TRBD1. Trimming at V came to 6 bases and at J to 2 bases, leaving 4 bases not matched to a gene. Germline CDR1 MNHEY, CDR2 SVGAGI. This CDR3 comprises 14 residues. The CDR3 DNA reads as TGTGCCAGCAGACCCACAGGGGGCAATCAGCCCCAGCATTTT. Amino acid sequence: CASRPTGGNQPQHF.

The chain combines TRBV27 with TRBJ2-7, with D hard to call. V was trimmed by 5 bases and J by 2 bases, leaving 13 bases between them. The CDR3 has 14 amino acids. Looked up from germline, CDR1 is MNHEY and CDR2 is SMNVEV (reference sequence). The CDR3 sequence: CASSPNRPPYEQYF. For the CDR3, the DNA is TGTGCCAGCAGTCCCAACCGTCCCCCCTACGAGCAGTACTTC.

This clone was seen once. The J gene is TRBJ1-3, the V gene TRBV4-1; D not resolved. Deletions cut 0 bases from V and 0 bases from J, with 6 bases between. Looked up from germline, CDR1 is MGHRA and CDR2 is YSYEKL. The CDR3 is 15 residues long. The chain's CDR3 is CASSQDTGSGNTIYF. The DNA for the CDR3 is TGCGCCAGCAGCCAAGATACGGGCTCTGGAAACACCATATATTTT.

The V gene is TRBV27, the J gene TRBJ1-2, with D possibly TRBD1 on 5 matching bases. CDR1 MNHEY and CDR2 SMNVEV come from the germline V gene (reference sequence). V lost 4 bases, J lost 0 bases, and 15 bases lay in between. CDR3 length: 16 residues. The CDR3 nucleotides read TGTGCCAGCAGTTCCCACCGGGACGGACCTAACTATGGCTACACCTTC. This codes for CASSSHRDGPNYGYTF.